This T cell receptor (beta chain) appears in the sequencing data of a study of CD8+ T cells in alopecia areata. As for the study in general: Treated patients swallowed 5 to 10 mg of oral tofacitinib twice daily.

cDNA serving as the sequencing template came from extracted, reverse transcribed RNA. This table comes from immunoSEQ multiplex PCR, and its TCRdb copy is limited to in-frame clones, with some not included. Here the sample spans around 100,000 clones, roughly two fifths being singletons. Comment on this clone: Antigen: not known.

Whole-study findings and limits: Clonality in lesional scalp, especially alopecia totalis/universalis, exceeded that of normal scalp. Patients shared TCRs less clearly than mice did, possibly owing to HLA.

The sequenced sample consisted of CD4+ T cells sorted from blood. This TCR was sampled from a human donor with alopecia areata.

CDR3 in amino acids: CASSYDGSNNQPQHF. Written as DNA, the CDR3 is TGTGCCAGCAGTTACGACGGTTCCAACAATCAGCCCCAGCATTTT. The V call is TRBV6-6, the J call TRBJ1-5; no clear D. CDR1 and CDR2 (germline): MNHNY, SVGAGI (reference sequence). This CDR3 has 15 amino acids. Trimming removed 2 bases at V and 3 bases at J, with 11 bases between.